This TCR beta chain was sequenced in a study of CD8+CD57+ T cells in acquired aplastic anemia. Study context: Sorting CD4+ and CD8+ cells gave DNA averaging approximately 3 ug. CD4+ cell libraries from healthy donors averaged around 11 million reads. General study results and limits: Overlapping CD8+ CDR3 repertoires of patients and controls contained 25 to 35 shared sequences.

This clonotype showed up many times. The antigen remains undetermined. Using genomic DNA as the template, TCR beta VDJ and CDR3 profiling was carried out. One entry per CDR3 protein results from TCRdb running MiXCR on the reads. The sample includes around 190,000 distinct CDR3 sequences, approximately 52% seen only once; the top ten take 15% to 20%. Trimming stripped 0 bases from V and 6 bases from J, with 15 bases between. Germline CDR1 and CDR2: MGHRA and YSYEKL. There are 16 residues in the CDR3. Sequenced material: sorted CD4+, CD8+, or CD8+CD57+ T cells (not recorded which) from PBMCs. The receptor was derived from a human donor in good health, serving as a control. V usage is TRBV4-1 and J usage is TRBJ2-1; a possible D gene is TRBD1 (6 bases). The CDR3 is CASSQDEQGQVNEQFF. The CDR3 DNA follows: TGCGCCAGCAGCCAAGATGAACAGGGCCAGGTCAATGAGCAGTTCTTC.